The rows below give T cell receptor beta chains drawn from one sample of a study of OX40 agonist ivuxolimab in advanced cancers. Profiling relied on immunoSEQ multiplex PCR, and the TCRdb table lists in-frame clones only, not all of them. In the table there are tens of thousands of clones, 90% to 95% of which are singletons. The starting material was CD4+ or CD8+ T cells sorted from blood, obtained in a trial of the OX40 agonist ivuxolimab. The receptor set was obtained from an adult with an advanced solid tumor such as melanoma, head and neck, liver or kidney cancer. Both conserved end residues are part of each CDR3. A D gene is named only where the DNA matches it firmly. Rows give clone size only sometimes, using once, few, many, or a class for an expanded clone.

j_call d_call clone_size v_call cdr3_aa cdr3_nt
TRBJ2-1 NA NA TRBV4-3 CASSQDRSPYNEQFF TGCGCCAGCAGCCAAGACAGATCACCCTACAATGAGCAGTTCTTC
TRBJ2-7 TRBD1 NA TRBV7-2 CASSLARQGAYEQYF TGTGCCAGCAGCTTAGCGCGGCAGGGGGCCTACGAGCAGTACTTC
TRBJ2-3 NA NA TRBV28 CASSFIVADTQYF TGTGCCAGCAGTTTCATTGTCGCAGATACGCAGTATTTT
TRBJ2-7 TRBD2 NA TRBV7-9 CASSSRETYEQYF TGTGCCAGCAGCTCGCGGGAGACCTACGAGCAGTACTTC
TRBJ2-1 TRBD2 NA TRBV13 CASSSKAGGPFNEQFF TGTGCCAGCAGCTCCAAAGCGGGAGGGCCGTTCAATGAGCAGTTCTTC
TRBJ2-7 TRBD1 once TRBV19 CASSIGRGFIYEQYF TGTGCCAGTAGTATCGGCAGGGGGTTTATCTACGAGCAGTACTTC
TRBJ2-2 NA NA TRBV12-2 CASRPPNTGELFF TGTGCAAGTCGCCCACCGAACACCGGGGAGCTGTTTTTT
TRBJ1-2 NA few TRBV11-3 CASSQTSGKGYTF TGTGCCAGCAGTCAGACCTCCGGGAAGGGCTACACCTTC
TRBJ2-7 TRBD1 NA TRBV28 CASSSDRGRYEQYF TGTGCCAGCAGTAGCGACAGGGGGCGTTACGAGCAGTACTTC
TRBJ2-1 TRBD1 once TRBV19 CASSIGDRGNLVQFF TGTGCCAGTAGTATAGGGGACAGGGGTAATTTGGTGCAGTTCTTC
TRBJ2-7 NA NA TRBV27 CASSMASSYEQYF TGTGCCTCCAGCATGGCAAGCTCCTACGAGCAGTACTTC
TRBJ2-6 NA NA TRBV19 CASSIVLLGVSGANVLTF TGTGCCAGTAGTATAGTATTATTAGGGGTCTCTGGGGCCAACGTCCTGACTTTC
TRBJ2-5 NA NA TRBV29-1 CSEQDPQGTQYF TGCAGCGAACAGGATCCACAAGGGACCCAGTACTTC
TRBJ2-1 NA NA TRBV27 CASSRDSYNEQFF TGTGCCAGCAGTAGGGATTCCTACAATGAGCAGTTCTTC
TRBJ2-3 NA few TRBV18 CASSTNTDTQYF TGTGCCAGCTCAACTAACACAGATACGCAGTATTTT